The subject of this entry is one T cell receptor (beta chain). These data belong to a study of shared clonotypes between healthy human individuals. Germline V gene data show CDR1 as MNHNS and CDR2 as SASEGT. CDR3 length equals 15 residues. V lost 7 bases and J lost 0, with 13 bases in between. Generated by immunoSEQ multiplex PCR, the TCRdb table keeps only in-frame clones and is missing some. The data show about 980,000 clones, approximately 80% seen once. The sequencing sample was made of memory CD4+ T cells sorted from blood. Subset reported: CD45RA-negative fraction. The TCR comes from a man younger than 30 in good health. J is TRBJ1-3 and V is TRBV6-1; D not resolved. The CDR3 region is CASIPRGFSGNTIYF. The CDR3 coding sequence is TGTGCCAGCATTCCCCGAGGGTTCTCTGGAAACACCATATATTTT.